A single sample gave rise to the 4 T cell receptor beta chains below, sequenced in a study of regulatory T cells in long-lasting Graves disease. CDR3 regions were amplified by Arm-PCR using iRepertoire HTBI primers to build TCR beta libraries. TCRdb redid the calling of the multiplex PCR reads with MiXCR, one entry per CDR3 protein. The repertoire holds 300,000 to 350,000 distinct CDR3 sequences, with around a fifth as singletons. Time point of the sample: persistent/refractory GD, antithyroid drugs over 5 years with positive TRAb. PBMC-extracted RNA yielded the TCR library. The input for sequencing was peripheral blood mononuclear cells (PBMCs), taken when the disease was refractory, from a patient treated with antithyroid drugs. These receptor sequences come from a female donor with Graves disease.

The chain uses TRBV10-3 and TRBJ1-4; possible D gene TRBD1, 5 bases. The CDR3 is made up of 13 amino acids. The germline V and J ends were trimmed by 11 bases and 7 bases, with 17 bases remaining between them. Germline V gene data show CDR1 as ENHRY and CDR2 as SYGVKD. The CDR3 DNA reads as TGTGCCTCCGCGTCAGGGATCGGTGAAAAACTGTTTTTT. Protein: CASASGIGEKLFF.

This clonotype was observed a few times. J is TRBJ1-2 and V is TRBV4-1; perhaps TRBD1 as D (5 bases). V was trimmed by 1 base and J by 8 bases, leaving 14 bases between them. This CDR3 region has 14 residues. Germline CDR1 and CDR2: MGHRA and YSYEKL. The CDR3 bases are TGCGCCAGCAGCCAAGTGGACATAAGGGAAGGCTACACCTTC. This sequence encodes CASSQVDIREGYTF.

This clonotype was seen many times. The chain carries TRBV29-1 and TRBJ2-7; the D gene is possibly TRBD2 (5 bases). CDR1 and CDR2 (germline): SQVTM, ANQGSEA. Trimming took off 3 bases at V and 2 bases at J, with 14 bases between the two ends. The CDR3 runs to 14 residues. The CDR3 DNA sequence: TGCAGCGTTGAGGCAGGCCCTAGCCCCTACGAGCAGTACTTC. The encoded protein is CSVEAGPSPYEQYF.

The chain employs TRBV12-3 or TRBV12-4 and TRBJ2-1, with TRBD2 matching 12 bases. After removal of 7 bases from V and 4 bases from J, the junction contained 20 bases not matched to a gene. The CDR3 is 20 residues long. The CDR3 is CASTYMTLARTSGTYNEQFF. For the CDR3, the DNA is TGTGCCAGCACTTACATGACCCTAGCAAGGACTAGCGGGACATACAATGAGCAGTTCTTC.